Listed below are T cell receptor beta chains from one sample, sequenced in a study of T cell changes during pregnancy in multiple sclerosis. TCRdb's table, derived via immunoSEQ multiplex PCR, lists solely in-frame clones and lacks some. Of 65,000 to 95,000 clones in the sample, 75% to 90% were seen once. Sequenced here: peripheral blood, sampled before pregnancy. The receptors here all came from a female donor with multiple sclerosis, enrolled in a pregnancy study. The CDR3 runs from the conserved cysteine through the conserved F or W. The order of the fields is D gene, J gene, CDR3 length, clone size, V gene, CDR3 protein, CDR3 DNA. D genes are given only for firm matches. The listing skips clone size in some rows; elsewhere it reads once, few, many or a size class.

.	TRBJ2-3	17	.	TRBV7-9	CASSRVRGRSPTDTQYF	TGTGCCAGCAGCCGTGTCAGGGGCCGCTCCCCCACAGATACGCAGTATTTT
.	TRBJ2-5	17	.	TRBV5-5	CASSLRFPGTTGETQYF	TGTGCCAGCAGCTTGAGGTTCCCCGGAACCACGGGAGAGACCCAGTACTTC
TRBD1	TRBJ2-7	15	.	TRBV2	CASKRQGAYGHEQYF	TGTGCCAGCAAAAGACAGGGGGCGTACGGGCACGAGCAGTACTTC
.	TRBJ2-5	14	.	TRBV29-1	CSVVRTDSQETQYF	TGCAGCGTTGTCCGAACCGACAGCCAAGAGACCCAGTACTTC
TRBD1	TRBJ1-4	14	.	TRBV23-1	CATNWTGQSEKLFF	TGCGCCACCAACTGGACGGGACAGTCTGAAAAACTGTTTTTT
.	TRBJ2-1	12	.	TRBV30	CAWSRVGARQFF	TGTGCCTGGAGCCGTGTGGGGGCGAGGCAGTTCTTC
.	TRBJ1-6	13	.	TRBV10-3	CAIRWTDSSPLHF	TGTGCCATCAGGTGGACGGACAGTTCACCCCTCCACTTT
.	TRBJ2-2	13	.	TRBV6-5	CASFTSESGELFF	TGTGCCAGCTTCACATCGGAGTCCGGAGAGCTGTTTTTT
TRBD1	TRBJ1-1	17	.	TRBV5-1	CASSLGPEGALGTEAFF	TGCGCCAGCAGCTTGGGGCCAGAGGGGGCGCTGGGCACTGAAGCTTTCTTT
TRBD2	TRBJ2-1	18	.	TRBV7-3	CASSLTSGGPSSYNEQFF	TGTGCCAGCAGCTTAACTAGCGGGGGCCCAAGCTCCTACAATGAGCAGTTCTTC
TRBD1	TRBJ2-7	14	.	TRBV10-2	CASSEAGGPYEQYF	TGCGCCAGCAGTGAAGCAGGGGGCCCCTACGAGCAGTACTTC
.	TRBJ2-6	16	.	TRBV19	CASSIEGVLGANVLTF	TGTGCCAGTAGTATCGAGGGGGTACTTGGGGCCAACGTCCTGACTTTC
.	TRBJ2-3	14	.	TRBV2	CASSAGGGADTQYF	TGTGCCAGCAGTGCTGGGGGCGGCGCAGATACGCAGTATTTT
TRBD1	TRBJ1-3	15	.	TRBV10-3	CAISDDRASGNTIYF	TGTGCCATCAGTGATGACAGGGCCTCTGGAAACACCATATATTTT
.	TRBJ1-1	14	.	TRBV30	CAWSNGALDSEAFF	TGTGCCTGGAGTAATGGCGCCCTGGACTCTGAAGCTTTCTTT
.	TRBJ2-7	14	.	TRBV6-5	CASSPQGSSYEQYF	TGTGCCAGCAGTCCACAGGGCTCTTCTTACGAGCAGTACTTC
.	TRBJ1-1	13	once	TRBV5-1	CASSQRADTEAFF	TGCGCCAGCAGCCAGCGGGCTGACACTGAAGCTTTCTTT
TRBD2	TRBJ2-1	14	few	TRBV7-9	CASSFSGTSNEQFF	TGTGCCAGCAGCTTTTCCGGGACTAGCAATGAGCAGTTCTTC
.	TRBJ2-1	16	.	TRBV4-3	CASSQDPGTIYNEQFF	TGCGCCAGCAGCCAAGATCCGGGAACCATCTACAATGAGCAGTTCTTC
.	TRBJ1-3	15	once	TRBV19	CASSSHDSSGNTIYF	TGTGCCAGTAGTTCCCACGACTCCTCTGGAAACACCATATATTTT
TRBD1	TRBJ1-2	16	.	TRBV9	CASSHPDRGFSYGYTF	TGTGCCAGCAGCCACCCCGACAGGGGGTTCTCCTATGGCTACACCTTC
.	TRBJ2-3	13	.	TRBV28	CASSPLHTDTQYF	TGTGCCAGCAGTCCATTACACACAGATACGCAGTATTTT
TRBD1	TRBJ2-3	16	.	TRBV5-1	CASSLAGGVLSGTQYF	TGCGCCAGCAGCTTGGCAGGGGGCGTGCTATCAGGTACGCAGTATTTT
.	TRBJ2-3	11	once	TRBV2	CASSDRDTQYF	TGTGCCAGCAGTGATAGAGATACGCAGTATTTT
TRBD1	TRBJ1-4	15	.	TRBV10-2	CASRDFGTGDEKLFF	TGCGCCAGCAGGGATTTCGGGACAGGGGATGAAAAACTGTTTTTT
TRBD1	TRBJ1-1	12	.	TRBV29-1	CSASRTGVGAFF	TGCAGCGCCTCTCGGACAGGTGTGGGAGCTTTCTTT
.	TRBJ1-5	13	.	TRBV9	CASSVAPHQPQHF	TGTGCCAGCAGCGTAGCTCCCCATCAGCCCCAGCATTTT
TRBD1	TRBJ2-5	14	.	TRBV2	CAIGQGAGQETQYF	TGTGCCATAGGACAGGGGGCAGGACAAGAGACCCAGTACTTC
.	TRBJ2-3	16	.	TRBV14	CASSQVAGAWGDTQYF	TGTGCCAGCAGCCAAGTCGCGGGGGCCTGGGGGGATACGCAGTATTTT